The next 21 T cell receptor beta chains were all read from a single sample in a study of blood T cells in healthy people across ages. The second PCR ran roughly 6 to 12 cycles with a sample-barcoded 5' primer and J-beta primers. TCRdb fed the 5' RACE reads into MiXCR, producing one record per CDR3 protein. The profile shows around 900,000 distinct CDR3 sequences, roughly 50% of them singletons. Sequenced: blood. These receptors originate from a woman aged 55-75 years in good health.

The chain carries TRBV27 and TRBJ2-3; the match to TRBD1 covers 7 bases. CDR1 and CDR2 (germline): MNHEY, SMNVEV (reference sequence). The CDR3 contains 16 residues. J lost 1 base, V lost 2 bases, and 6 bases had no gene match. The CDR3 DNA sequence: TGTGCCAGCAGTTTACGACAGGGTTTTGGCACAGATACGCAGTATTTT. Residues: CASSLRQGFGTDTQYF.

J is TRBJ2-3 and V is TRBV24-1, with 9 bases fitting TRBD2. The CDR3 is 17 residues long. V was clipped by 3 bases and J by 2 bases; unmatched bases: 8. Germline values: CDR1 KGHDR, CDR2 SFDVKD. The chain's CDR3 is CATSDGGPSGTTDTQYF. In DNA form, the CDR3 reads TGTGCCACCAGTGATGGGGGGCCTAGCGGGACCACAGATACGCAGTATTTT.

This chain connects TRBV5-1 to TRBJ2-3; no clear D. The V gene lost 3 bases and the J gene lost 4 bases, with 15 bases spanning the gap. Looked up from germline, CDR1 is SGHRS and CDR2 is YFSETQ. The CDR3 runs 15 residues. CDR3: CASSYEGRVADTQYF. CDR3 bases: TGCGCCAGCAGCTACGAAGGCCGAGTGGCAGATACGCAGTATTTT. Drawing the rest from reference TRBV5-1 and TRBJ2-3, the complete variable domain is KAGVTQTPRYLIKTRGQQVTLSCSPISGHRSVSWYQQTPGQGLQFLFEYFSETQRNKGNFPGRFSGRQFSNSRSEMNVSTLELGDSALYLCASSYEGRVADTQYFGPGTRLTVL.

DNA for the CDR3: TGTGCCAGCAGACCAAGGTCTACGTCCTACGAGCAGTACTTC. It encodes CASRPRSTSYEQYF. The V and J genes are TRBV4-2 and TRBJ2-7; D gene uncertain. The V and J ends lost 6 bases and 1 base respectively, with 13 bases between them. Germline V CDR1 and CDR2: LGHNA, YNFKEQ. The CDR3 consists of 14 residues.

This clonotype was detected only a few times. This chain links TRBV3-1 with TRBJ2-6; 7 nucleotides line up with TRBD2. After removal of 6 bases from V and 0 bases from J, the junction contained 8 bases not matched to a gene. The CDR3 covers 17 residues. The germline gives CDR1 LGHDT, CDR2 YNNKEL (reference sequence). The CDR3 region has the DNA TGTGCCAGCAGGCGGGGGATTATGAGCTCTGGGGCCAACGTCCTGACTTTC. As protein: CASRRGIMSSGANVLTF.

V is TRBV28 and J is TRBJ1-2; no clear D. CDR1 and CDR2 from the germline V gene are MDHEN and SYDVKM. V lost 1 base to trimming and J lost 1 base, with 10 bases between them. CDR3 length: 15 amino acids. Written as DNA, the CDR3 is TGTGCCAGCAGTTTATTGGGTCAGGTTAACTATGGCTACACCTTC. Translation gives CASSLLGQVNYGYTF.

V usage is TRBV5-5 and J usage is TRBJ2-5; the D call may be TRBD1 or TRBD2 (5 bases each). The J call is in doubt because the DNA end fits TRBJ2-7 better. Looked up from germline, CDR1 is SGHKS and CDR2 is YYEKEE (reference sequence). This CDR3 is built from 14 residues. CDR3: CASSYSGTGNEQYF. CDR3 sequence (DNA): TGTGCCAGCAGCTACTCCGGGACGGGTAACGAGCAGTACTTC.

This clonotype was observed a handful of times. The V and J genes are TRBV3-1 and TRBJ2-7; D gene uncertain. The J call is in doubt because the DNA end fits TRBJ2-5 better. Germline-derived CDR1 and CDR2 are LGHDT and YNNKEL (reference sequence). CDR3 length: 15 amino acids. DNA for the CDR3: TGTGCCAGCAGCCAAGATCGAGGATCCGGAGAGACCCAGTACTTC. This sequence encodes CASSQDRGSGETQYF.

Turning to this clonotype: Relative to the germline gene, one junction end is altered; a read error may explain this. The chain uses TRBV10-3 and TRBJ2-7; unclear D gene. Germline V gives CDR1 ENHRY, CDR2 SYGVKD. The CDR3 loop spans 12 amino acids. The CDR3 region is CAISGGSYGQYF. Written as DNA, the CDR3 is TGTGCCATCAGTGGCGGCTCCTACGGGCAGTACTTC.

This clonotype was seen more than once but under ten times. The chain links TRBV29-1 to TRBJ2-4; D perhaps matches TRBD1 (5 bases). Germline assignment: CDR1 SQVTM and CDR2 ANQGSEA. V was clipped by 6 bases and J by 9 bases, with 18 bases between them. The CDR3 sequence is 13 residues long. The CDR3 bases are TGCAGCGTCGCCAGTACGGACATGGGCATTCAGTACTTC. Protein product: CSVASTDMGIQYF.

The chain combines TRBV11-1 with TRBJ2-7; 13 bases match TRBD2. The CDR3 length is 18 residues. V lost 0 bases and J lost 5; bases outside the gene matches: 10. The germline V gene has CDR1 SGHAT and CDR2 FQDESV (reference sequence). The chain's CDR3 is CASSLAATGLAGAHEQYF. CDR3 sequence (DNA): TGTGCCAGCAGCTTAGCGGCGACCGGACTAGCGGGAGCCCACGAGCAGTACTTC.

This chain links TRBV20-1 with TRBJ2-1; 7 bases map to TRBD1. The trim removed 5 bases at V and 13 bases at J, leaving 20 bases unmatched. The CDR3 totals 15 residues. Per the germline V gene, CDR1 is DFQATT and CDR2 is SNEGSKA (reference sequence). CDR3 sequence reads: CSAPDRASWQETQFF. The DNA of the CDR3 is TGCAGTGCTCCCGACAGGGCGTCGTGGCAGGAGACCCAGTTCTTC.

The CDR3 DNA is TGTGCCAGCAGACTGAGGGGCAAGACCTACGAGCAGTACTTC. Protein sequence: CASRLRGKTYEQYF. The chain combines TRBV12-3 or TRBV12-4 with TRBJ2-7; D could derive from TRBD1 or TRBD2 (5 bases each). V was pared by 6 bases and J by 2 bases, with 14 bases between. CDR3 length equals 14 residues.

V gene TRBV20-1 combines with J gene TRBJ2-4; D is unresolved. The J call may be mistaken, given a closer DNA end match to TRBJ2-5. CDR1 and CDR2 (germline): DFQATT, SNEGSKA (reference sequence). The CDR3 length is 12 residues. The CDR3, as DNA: TGCAGTGCTAGAGTCCCCCGGGAGACCCAGTACTTC. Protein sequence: CSARVPRETQYF.

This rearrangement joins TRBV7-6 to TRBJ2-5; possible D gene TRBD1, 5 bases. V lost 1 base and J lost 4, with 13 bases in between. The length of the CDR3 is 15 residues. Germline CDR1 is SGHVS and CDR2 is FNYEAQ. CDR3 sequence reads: CASSLDRDSPETQYF. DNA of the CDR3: TGTGCCAGCAGCTTAGATCGAGACAGTCCAGAGACCCAGTACTTC.

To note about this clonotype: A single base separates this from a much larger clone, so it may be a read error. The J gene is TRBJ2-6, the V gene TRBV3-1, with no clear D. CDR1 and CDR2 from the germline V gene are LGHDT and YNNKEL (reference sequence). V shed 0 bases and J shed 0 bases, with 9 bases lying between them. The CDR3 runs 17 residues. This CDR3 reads CASSQDLENSGANVLTF. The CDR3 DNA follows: TGTGCCAGCAGCCAAGATCTGGAGAACTCTGGGGCCAACGTCCTGACTTTC.

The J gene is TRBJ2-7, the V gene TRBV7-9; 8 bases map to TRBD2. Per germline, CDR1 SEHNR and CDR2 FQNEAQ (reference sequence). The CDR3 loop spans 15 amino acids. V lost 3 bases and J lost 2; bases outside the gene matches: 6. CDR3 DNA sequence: TGTGCCAGCAGCTTCGCGGGAGGAACCACCTACGAGCAGTACTTC. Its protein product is CASSFAGGTTYEQYF.

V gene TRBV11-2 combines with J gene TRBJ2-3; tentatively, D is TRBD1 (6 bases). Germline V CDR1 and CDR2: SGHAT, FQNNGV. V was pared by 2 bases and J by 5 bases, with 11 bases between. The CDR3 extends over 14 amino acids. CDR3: CASSLLTGLDTQYF. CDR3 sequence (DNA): TGTGCCAGCAGCTTACTGACAGGCCTAGATACGCAGTATTTT.

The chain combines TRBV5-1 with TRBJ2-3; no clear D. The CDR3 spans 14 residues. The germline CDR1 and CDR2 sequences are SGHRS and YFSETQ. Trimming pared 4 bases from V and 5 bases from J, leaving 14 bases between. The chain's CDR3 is CASSNRLVGDTQYF. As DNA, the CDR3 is TGCGCCAGCAGCAACAGATTAGTCGGAGATACGCAGTATTTT.

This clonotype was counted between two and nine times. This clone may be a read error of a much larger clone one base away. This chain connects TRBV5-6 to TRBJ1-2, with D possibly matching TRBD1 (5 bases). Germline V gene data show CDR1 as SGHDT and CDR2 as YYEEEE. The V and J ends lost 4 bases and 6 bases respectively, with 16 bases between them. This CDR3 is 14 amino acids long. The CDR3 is CASSVNMGGDGYTF. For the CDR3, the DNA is TGTGCCAGCAGCGTGAATATGGGGGGTGATGGCTACACCTTC.

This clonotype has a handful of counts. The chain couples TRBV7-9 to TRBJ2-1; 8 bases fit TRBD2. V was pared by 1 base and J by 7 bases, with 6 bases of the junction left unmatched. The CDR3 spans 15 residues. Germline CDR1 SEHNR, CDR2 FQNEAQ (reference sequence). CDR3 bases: TGTGCCAGCAGCTTAGAGGCGGGAGGTCAGAATGAGCAGTTCTTC. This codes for CASSLEAGGQNEQFF.